Listed here is a single TCR beta chain. Clones were sequenced by immunoSEQ multiplex PCR, and TCRdb holds only the in-frame ones, with some missing. The sample includes more than 85,000 clones, about 94% of them seen just once. These data belong to a study of T cell changes during pregnancy in multiple sclerosis. The V gene's germline CDR1 is LNHDA and CDR2 SQIVND (reference sequence). V shed 5 bases and J 4 bases; nucleotides not matched to a gene: 5. The CDR3 runs to 13 residues. Source: peripheral blood, taken before pregnancy. The chain uses TRBV19 and TRBJ2-7; TRBD2 matches 7 bases. The clonotype comes from a female donor with multiple sclerosis, enrolled in a pregnancy study. The CDR3 coding sequence is TGTGCCAGTAGTCCTGCGGGAGAGTACGAGCAGTACTTC. As protein: CASSPAGEYEQYF.